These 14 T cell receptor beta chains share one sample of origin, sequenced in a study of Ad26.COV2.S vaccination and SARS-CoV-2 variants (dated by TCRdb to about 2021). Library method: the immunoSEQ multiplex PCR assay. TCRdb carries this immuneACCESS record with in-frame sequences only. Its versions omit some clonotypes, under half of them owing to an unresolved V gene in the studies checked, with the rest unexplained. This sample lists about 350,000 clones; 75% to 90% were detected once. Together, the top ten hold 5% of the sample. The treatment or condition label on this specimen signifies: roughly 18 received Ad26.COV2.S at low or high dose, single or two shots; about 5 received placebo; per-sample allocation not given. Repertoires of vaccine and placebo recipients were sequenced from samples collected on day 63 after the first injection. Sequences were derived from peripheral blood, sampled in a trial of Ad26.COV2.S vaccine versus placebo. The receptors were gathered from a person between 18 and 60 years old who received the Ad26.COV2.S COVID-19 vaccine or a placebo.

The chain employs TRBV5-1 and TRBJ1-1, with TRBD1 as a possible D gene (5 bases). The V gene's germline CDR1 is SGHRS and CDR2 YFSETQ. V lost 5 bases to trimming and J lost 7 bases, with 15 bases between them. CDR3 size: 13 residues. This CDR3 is CASRGTLTNEAFF. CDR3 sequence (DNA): TGCGCCAGCAGAGGGACTTTAACTAATGAAGCTTTCTTT.

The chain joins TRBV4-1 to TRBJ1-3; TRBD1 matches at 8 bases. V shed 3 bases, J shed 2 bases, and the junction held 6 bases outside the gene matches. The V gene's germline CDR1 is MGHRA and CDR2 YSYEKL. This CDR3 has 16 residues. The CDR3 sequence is CASSQTGEGTGNTIYF. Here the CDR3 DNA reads TGCGCCAGCAGCCAGACAGGGGAAGGAACTGGAAACACCATATATTTT.

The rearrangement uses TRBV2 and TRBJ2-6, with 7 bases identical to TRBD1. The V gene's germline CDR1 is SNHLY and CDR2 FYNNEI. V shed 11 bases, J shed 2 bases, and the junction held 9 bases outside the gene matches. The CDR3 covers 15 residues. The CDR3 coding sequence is TGTGCCGGAAACAGCAGGGGGACTGGGGCCAACGTCCTGACTTTC. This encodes CAGNSRGTGANVLTF.

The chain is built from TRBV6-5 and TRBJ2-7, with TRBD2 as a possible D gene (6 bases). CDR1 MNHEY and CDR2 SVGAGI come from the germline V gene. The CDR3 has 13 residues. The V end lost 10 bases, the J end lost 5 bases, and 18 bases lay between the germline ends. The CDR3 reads CATSRGTPHEQYF. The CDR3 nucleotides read TGTGCCACTTCACGGGGGACTCCTCACGAGCAGTACTTC.

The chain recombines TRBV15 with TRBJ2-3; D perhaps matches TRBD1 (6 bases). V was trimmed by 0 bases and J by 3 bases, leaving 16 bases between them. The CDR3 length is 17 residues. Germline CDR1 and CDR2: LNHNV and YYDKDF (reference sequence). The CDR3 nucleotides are TGTGCCACCAGCAGAGATTGGGGGCTAGCAAAAACAGATACGCAGTATTTT. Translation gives CATSRDWGLAKTDTQYF. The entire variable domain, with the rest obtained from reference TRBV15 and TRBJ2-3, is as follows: DAMVIQNPRYQVTQFGKPVTLSCSQTLNHNVMYWYQQKSSQAPKLLFHYYDKDFNNEADTPDNFQSRRPNTSFCFLDIRSPGLGDTAMYLCATSRDWGLAKTDTQYFGPGTRLTVL.

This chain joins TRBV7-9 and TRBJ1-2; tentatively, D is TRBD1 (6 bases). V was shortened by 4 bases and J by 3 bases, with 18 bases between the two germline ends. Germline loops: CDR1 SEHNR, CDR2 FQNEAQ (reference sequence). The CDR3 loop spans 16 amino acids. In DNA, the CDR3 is TGTGCCAGCAGCTCCCCCCTGGCAGGGGAGGACTATGGCTACACCTTC. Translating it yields CASSSPLAGEDYGYTF.

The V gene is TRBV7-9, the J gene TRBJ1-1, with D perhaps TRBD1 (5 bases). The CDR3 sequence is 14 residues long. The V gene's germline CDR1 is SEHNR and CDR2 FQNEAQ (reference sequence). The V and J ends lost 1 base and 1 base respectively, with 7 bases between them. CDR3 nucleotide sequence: TGTGCCAGCAGCTTAGAGGGGAAGAACACTGAAGCTTTCTTT. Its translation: CASSLEGKNTEAFF.

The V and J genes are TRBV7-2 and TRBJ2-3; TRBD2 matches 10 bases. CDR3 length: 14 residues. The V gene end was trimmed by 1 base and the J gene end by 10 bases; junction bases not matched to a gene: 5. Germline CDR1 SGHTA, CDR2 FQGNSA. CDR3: CASSLVPSGGSQYF. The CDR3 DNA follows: TGTGCCAGCAGCTTAGTGCCTAGCGGGGGATCGCAGTATTTT.

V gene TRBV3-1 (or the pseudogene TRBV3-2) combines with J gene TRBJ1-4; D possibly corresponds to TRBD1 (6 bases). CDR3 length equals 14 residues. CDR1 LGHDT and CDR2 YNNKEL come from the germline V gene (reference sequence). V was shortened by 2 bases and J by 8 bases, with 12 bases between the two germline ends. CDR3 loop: CASSQLGTTEKLFF. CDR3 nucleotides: TGTGCCAGCAGCCAACTCGGGACAACCGAAAAACTGTTTTTT.

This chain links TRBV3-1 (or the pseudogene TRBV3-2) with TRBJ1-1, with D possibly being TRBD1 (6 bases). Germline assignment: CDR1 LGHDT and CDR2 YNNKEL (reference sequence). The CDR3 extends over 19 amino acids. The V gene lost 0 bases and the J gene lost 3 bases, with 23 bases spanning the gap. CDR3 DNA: TGTGCCAGCAGCCAAGATCTCGCGGGCTTTCAAGGGGGGTACACTGAAGCTTTCTTT. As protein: CASSQDLAGFQGGYTEAFF.

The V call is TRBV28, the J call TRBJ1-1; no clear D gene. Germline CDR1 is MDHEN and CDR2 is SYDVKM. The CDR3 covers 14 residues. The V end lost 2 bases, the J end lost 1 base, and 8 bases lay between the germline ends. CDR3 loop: CASSLGLTNTEAFF. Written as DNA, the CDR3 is TGTGCCAGCAGTTTAGGACTCACGAACACTGAAGCTTTCTTT.

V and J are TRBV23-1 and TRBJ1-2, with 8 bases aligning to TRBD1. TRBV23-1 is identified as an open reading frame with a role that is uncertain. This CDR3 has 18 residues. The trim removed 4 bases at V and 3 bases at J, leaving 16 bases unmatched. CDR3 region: CASSLYRWGQEPYYGYTF. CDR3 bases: TGCGCCAGCAGTCTTTATCGGTGGGGACAGGAGCCTTACTATGGCTACACCTTC.

CDR3 sequence reads: CASSPRGPTEETQYF. CDR3 sequence (DNA): TGTGCCAGCTCACCCCGGGGACCTACAGAAGAGACCCAGTACTTC. The chain carries TRBV18 and TRBJ2-5; tentatively, D is TRBD1 or TRBD2 (5 bases each). Between the trimmed V and J ends, which lost 3 bases and 3 bases, there was a span of 14 bases. Germline CDR1 is KGHSH and CDR2 is LQKENI. The CDR3 is 15 residues long.

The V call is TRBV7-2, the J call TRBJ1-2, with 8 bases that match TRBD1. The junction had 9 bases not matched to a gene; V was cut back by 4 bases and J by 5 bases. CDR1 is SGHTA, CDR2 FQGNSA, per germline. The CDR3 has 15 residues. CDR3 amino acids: CASSSGQAGGYGYTF. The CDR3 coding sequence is TGTGCCAGCAGCTCGGGACAGGCCGGAGGGTATGGCTACACCTTC.